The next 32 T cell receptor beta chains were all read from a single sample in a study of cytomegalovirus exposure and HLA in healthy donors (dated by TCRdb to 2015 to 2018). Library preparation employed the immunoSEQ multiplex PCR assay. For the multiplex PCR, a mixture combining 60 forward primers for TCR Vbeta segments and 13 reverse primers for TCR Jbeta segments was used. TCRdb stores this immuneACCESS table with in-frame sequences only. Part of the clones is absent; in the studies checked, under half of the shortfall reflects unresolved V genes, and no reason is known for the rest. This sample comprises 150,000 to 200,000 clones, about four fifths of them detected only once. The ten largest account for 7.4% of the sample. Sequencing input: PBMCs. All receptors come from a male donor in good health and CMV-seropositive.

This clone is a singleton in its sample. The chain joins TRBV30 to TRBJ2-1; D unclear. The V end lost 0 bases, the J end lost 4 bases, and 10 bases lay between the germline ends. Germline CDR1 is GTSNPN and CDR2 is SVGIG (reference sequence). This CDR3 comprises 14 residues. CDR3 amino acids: CAWSVRLVYNEQFF. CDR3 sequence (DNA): TGTGCCTGGAGTGTACGGTTGGTTTACAATGAGCAGTTCTTC.

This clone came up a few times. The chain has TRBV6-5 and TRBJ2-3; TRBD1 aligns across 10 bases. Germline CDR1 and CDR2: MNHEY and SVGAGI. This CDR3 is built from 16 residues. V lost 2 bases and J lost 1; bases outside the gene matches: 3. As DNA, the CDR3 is TGTGCCAGCAGTTACACGACAGGGGGCGGCACAGATACGCAGTATTTT. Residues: CASSYTTGGGTDTQYF.

CDR3: CASSLVSGGVNEQFF. The CDR3 region has the DNA TGTGCCAGCAGCTTGGTTAGCGGGGGGGTGAATGAGCAGTTCTTC. This chain connects TRBV5-4 to TRBJ2-1; TRBD2 aligns across 11 bases. The CDR3 contains 15 residues. Germline V gene lookup returns CDR1 SGHNT and CDR2 YYREEE (reference sequence). V shed 0 bases and J 7 bases; nucleotides not matched to a gene: 3.

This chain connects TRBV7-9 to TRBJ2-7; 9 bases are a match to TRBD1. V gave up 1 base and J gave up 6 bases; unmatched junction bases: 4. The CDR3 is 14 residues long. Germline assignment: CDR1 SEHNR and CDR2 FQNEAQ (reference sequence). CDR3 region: CASSLGGTGFEQYF. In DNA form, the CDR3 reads TGTGCCAGCAGCTTAGGCGGGACAGGGTTCGAGCAGTACTTC.

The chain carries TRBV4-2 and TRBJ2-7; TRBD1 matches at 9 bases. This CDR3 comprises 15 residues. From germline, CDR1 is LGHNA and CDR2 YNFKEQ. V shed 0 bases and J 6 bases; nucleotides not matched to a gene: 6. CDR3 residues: CASSQDGGTGLEQYF. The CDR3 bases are TGTGCCAGCAGCCAAGATGGGGGGACAGGGCTCGAGCAGTACTTC.

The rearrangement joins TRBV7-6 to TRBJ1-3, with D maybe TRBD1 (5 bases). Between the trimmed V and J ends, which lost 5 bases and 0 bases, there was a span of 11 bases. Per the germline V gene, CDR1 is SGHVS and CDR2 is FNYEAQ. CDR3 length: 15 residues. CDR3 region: CASSATVLSGNTIYF. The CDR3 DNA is TGTGCCAGCAGCGCGACAGTCCTCTCTGGAAACACCATATATTTT.

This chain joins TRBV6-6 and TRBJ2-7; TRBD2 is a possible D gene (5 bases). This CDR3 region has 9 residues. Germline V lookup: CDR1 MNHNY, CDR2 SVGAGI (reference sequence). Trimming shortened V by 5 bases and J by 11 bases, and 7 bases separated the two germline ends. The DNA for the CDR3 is TGTGCCAGCAGTGAGGGCAAGTACTTC. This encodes CASSEGKYF.

The CDR3 sequence: CASRTSGGTRLGVYEQYF. CDR3 coding DNA: TGTGCCAGTCGGACTAGCGGGGGGACCAGGTTAGGGGTCTACGAGCAGTACTTC. This chain links TRBV2 with TRBJ2-7, with 14 bases lining up with TRBD2. V trimming: 9 bases; J trimming: 3 bases; junction bases outside the gene matches: 16. From germline, CDR1 is SNHLY and CDR2 FYNNEI. The CDR3 loop spans 18 amino acids.

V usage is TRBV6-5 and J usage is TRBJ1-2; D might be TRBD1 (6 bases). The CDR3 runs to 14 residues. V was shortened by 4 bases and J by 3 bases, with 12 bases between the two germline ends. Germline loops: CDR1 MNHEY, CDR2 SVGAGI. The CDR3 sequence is CASSLNRAYYGYTF. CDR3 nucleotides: TGTGCCAGCAGTTTAAACAGGGCTTACTATGGCTACACCTTC.

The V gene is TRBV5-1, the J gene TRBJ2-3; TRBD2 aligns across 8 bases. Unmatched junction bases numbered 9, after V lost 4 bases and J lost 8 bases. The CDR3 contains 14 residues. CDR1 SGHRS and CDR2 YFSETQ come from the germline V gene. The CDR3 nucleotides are TGCGCCAGCAGCCCGGGGACTAGGCAAGGTACGCAGTATTTT. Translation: CASSPGTRQGTQYF. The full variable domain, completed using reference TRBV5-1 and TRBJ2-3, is KAGVTQTPRYLIKTRGQQVTLSCSPISGHRSVSWYQQTPGQGLQFLFEYFSETQRNKGNFPGRFSGRQFSNSRSEMNVSTLELGDSALYLCASSPGTRQGTQYFGPGTRLTVL.

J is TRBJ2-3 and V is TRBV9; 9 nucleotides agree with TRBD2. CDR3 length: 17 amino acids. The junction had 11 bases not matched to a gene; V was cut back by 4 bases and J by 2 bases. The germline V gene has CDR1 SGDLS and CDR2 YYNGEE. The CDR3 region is CASSPISGGAPTDTQYF. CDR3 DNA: TGTGCCAGCAGCCCAATTAGCGGGGGAGCCCCCACAGATACGCAGTATTTT. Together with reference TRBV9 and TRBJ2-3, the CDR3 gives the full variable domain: DSGVTQTPKHLITATGQRVTLRCSPRSGDLSVYWYQQSLDQGLQFLIQYYNGEERAKGNILERFSAQQFPDLHSELNLSSLELGDSALYFCASSPISGGAPTDTQYFGPGTRLTVL.

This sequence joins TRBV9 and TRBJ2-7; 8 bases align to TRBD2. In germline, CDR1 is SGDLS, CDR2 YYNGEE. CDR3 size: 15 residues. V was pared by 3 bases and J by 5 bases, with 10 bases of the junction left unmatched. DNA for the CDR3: TGTGCCAGCAGCGACGACCCGGGACTAGGGAACGAGCAGTACTTC. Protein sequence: CASSDDPGLGNEQYF.

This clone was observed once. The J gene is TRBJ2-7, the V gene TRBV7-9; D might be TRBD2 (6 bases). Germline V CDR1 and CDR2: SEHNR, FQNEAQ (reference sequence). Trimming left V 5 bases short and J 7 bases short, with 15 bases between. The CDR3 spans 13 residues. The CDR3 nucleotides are TGTGCCAGCAGCCCGGAGGGGCGCGGTGAGCAGTACTTC. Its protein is CASSPEGRGEQYF.

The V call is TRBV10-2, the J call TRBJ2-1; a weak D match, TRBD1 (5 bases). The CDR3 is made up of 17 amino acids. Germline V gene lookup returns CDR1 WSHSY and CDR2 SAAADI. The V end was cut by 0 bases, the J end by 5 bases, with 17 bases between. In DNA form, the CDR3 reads TGCGCCAGCAGTGAGTCCCCTCTGCCCGACAGTGACAATGAGCAGTTCTTC. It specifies CASSESPLPDSDNEQFF.

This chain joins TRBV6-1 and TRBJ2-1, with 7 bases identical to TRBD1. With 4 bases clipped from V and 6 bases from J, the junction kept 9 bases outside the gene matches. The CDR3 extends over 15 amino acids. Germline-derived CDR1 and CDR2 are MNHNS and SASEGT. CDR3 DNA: TGTGCCAGCAGTGCTGGGACAGAAGGCCTCAATGAGCAGTTCTTC. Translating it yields CASSAGTEGLNEQFF.

In DNA, the CDR3 is TGTGCCAGCAGTCCCGCCGGGACAGCCTCCTACGAGCAGTACTTC. It translates to CASSPAGTASYEQYF. The chain links TRBV7-6 to TRBJ2-7; 7 bases agree with TRBD1. V lost 6 bases, J lost 0 bases, and 8 bases stayed unmatched. CDR1 and CDR2 (germline): SGHVS, FNYEAQ. The CDR3 extends over 15 amino acids.

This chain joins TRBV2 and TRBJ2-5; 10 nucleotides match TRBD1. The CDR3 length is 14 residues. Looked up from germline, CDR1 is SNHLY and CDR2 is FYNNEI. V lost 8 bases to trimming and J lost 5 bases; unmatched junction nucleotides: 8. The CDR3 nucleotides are TGTGCCAGCCGGGGACAGGGGATGTTCGAGACCCAGTACTTC. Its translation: CASRGQGMFETQYF.

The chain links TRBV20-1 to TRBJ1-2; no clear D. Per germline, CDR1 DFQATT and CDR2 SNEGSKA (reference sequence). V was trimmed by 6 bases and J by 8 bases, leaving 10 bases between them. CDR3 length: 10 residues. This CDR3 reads CSAGFGGYTF. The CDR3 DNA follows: TGCAGTGCCGGGTTTGGAGGCTACACCTTC.

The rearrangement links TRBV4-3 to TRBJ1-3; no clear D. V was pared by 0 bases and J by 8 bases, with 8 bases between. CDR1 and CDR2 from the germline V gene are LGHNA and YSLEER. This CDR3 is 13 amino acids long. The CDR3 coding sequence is TGCGCCAGCAGCCAAGATACGCGCGACACCATATATTTT. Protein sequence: CASSQDTRDTIYF.

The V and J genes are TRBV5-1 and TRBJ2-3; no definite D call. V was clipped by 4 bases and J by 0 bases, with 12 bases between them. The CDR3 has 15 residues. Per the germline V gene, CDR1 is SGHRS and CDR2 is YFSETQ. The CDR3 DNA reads TGCGCCAGCAGCCCCCGGGTGGTTAGCACAGATACGCAGTATTTT. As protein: CASSPRVVSTDTQYF. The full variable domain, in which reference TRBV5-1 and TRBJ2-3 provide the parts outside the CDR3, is KAGVTQTPRYLIKTRGQQVTLSCSPISGHRSVSWYQQTPGQGLQFLFEYFSETQRNKGNFPGRFSGRQFSNSRSEMNVSTLELGDSALYLCASSPRVVSTDTQYFGPGTRLTVL.

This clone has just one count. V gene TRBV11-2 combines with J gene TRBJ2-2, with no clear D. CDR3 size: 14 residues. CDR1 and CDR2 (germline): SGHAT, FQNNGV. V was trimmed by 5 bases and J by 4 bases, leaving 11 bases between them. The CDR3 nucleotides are TGTGCCAGCAGCATAAATCGGGTCACCGGGGAGCTGTTTTTT. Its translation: CASSINRVTGELFF. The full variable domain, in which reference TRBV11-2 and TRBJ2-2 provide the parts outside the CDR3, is EAGVAQSPRYKIIEKRQSVAFWCNPISGHATLYWYQQILGQGPKLLIQFQNNGVVDDSQLPKDRFSAERLKGVDSTLKIQPAKLEDSAVYLCASSINRVTGELFFGEGSRLTVL.

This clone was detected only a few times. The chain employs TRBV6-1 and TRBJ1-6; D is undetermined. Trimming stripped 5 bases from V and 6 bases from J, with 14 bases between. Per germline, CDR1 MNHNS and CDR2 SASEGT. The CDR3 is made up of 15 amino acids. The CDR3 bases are TGTGCCAGCAGTAGACCAGCAGCGAGTAATTCACCCCTCCACTTT. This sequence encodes CASSRPAASNSPLHF.

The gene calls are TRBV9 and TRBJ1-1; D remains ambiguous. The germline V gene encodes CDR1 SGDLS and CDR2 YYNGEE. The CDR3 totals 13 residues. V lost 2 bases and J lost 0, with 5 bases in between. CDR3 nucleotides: TGTGCCAGCAGCGTTGAGATGAACACTGAAGCTTTCTTT. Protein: CASSVEMNTEAFF.

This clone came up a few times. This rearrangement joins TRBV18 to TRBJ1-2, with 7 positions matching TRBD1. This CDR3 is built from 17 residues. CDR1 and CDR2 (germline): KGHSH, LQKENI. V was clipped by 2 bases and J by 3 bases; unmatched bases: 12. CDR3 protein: CASSPTGQDAPYYGYTF. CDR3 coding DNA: TGTGCCAGCTCACCAACCGGACAGGATGCCCCCTACTATGGCTACACCTTC. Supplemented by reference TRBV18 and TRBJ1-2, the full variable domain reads NAGVMQNPRHLVRRRGQEARLRCSPMKGHSHVYWYRQLPEEGLKFMVYLQKENIIDESGMPKERFSAEFPKEGPSILRIQQVVRGDSAAYFCASSPTGQDAPYYGYTFGSGTRLTVV.

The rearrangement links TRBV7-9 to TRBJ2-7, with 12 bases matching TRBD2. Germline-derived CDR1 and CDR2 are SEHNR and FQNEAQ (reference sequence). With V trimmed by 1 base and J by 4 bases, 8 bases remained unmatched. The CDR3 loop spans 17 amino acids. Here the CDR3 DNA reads TGTGCCAGCAGCTTAGACCGGACTAGCGGGGAAGGTTACGAGCAGTACTTC. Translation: CASSLDRTSGEGYEQYF.

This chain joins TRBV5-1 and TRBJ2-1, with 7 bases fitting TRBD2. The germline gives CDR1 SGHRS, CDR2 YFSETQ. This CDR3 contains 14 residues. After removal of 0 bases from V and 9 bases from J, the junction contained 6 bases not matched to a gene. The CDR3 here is CASSLDGGGGEQFF. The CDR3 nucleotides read TGCGCCAGCAGCTTGGATGGGGGGGGTGGTGAGCAGTTCTTC.

In DNA, the CDR3 is TGTGCCAGCAGCTTGACGACAGGCCCCTACGAGCAGTACTTC. Residues: CASSLTTGPYEQYF. The J gene is TRBJ2-7, the V gene TRBV11-3, with D possibly being TRBD1 (6 bases). The germline V gene has CDR1 SGHNT and CDR2 YENEEA. V lost 3 bases and J lost 2, with 11 bases in between. The CDR3 contains 14 residues. Supplemented by reference TRBV11-3 and TRBJ2-7, the full variable domain reads EAGVVQSPRYKIIEKKQPVAFWCNPISGHNTLYWYLQNLGQGPELLIRYENEEAVDDSQLPKDRFSAERLKGVDSTLKIQPAELGDSAVYLCASSLTTGPYEQYFGPGTRLTVT.

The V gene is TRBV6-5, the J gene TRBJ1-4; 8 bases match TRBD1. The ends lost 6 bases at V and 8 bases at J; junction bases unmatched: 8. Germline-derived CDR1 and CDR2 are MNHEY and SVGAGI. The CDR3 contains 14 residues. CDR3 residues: CASRRGQGYEKLFF. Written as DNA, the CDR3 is TGTGCCAGCAGGCGCGGACAGGGTTACGAAAAACTGTTTTTT.

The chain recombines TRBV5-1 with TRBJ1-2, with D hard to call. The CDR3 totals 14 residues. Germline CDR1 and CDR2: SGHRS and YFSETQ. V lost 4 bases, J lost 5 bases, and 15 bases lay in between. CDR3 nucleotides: TGCGCCAGCAGCCCGGCTGAGGGTTGGTATGGCTACACCTTC. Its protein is CASSPAEGWYGYTF.

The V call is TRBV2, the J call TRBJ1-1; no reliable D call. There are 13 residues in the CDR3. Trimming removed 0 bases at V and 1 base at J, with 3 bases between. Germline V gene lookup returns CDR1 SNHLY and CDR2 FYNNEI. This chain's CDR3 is CASSEARNTEAFF. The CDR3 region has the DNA TGTGCCAGCAGTGAAGCGCGGAACACTGAAGCTTTCTTT.

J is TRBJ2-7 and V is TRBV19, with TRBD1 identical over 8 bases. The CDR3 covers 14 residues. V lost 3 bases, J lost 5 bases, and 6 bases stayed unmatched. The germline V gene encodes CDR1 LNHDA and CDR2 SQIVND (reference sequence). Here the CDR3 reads CASSMDREDNEQYF. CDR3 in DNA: TGTGCCAGTAGTATGGACAGGGAGGATAACGAGCAGTACTTC.

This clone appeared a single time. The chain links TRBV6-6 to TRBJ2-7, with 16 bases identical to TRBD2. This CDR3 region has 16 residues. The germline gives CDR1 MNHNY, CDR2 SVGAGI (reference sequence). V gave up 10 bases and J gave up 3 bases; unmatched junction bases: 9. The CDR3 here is CATRGGLAGGYYEQYF. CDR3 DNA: TGTGCCACCAGGGGGGGACTAGCGGGGGGGTACTACGAGCAGTACTTC.